This T cell receptor beta chain derives from a study of shared T cell receptors in the human thymus. Sequencing was performed with immunoSEQ multiplex PCR; in TCRdb, only in-frame clones are kept and a portion is missing. The sample contains about 730,000 clones, 75% to 90% of which appear only once. There are 15 residues in the CDR3. V was pared by 2 bases and J by 10 bases, with 8 bases of the junction left unmatched. Germline CDR1 and CDR2: LGHNA and YSLEER. These data were likewise used in another study, on human thymus T cells. From that study: Obtained as resections during corrective heart surgery, the thymus tissue was then studied.

This TCR derives from a girl in the first two years of life with a congenital heart defect. This rearrangement joins TRBV4-3 to TRBJ2-1; TRBD2 matches 10 bases. Sequences were obtained from thymocytes. The CDR3 loop reads CASSQLAGATMEQFF. The CDR3 region has the DNA TGCGCCAGCAGCCAACTAGCGGGGGCCACTATGGAGCAGTTCTTC.